This T cell receptor beta chain was captured in a study of T cell responses to AZD1222 COVID-19 vaccine. Study-level results: Repertoire sampling was restricted to post-peak T cell response timepoints. Nearly half of spike-specific TCRs reportedly target variant regions that are unmutated in the B.1.351 and B.1.1.7 variants. Breadth and depth of Spike-specific TCRs rose after two AZD1222 doses. Spike regions recognized by vaccine-associated CD4 TCRs spanned the protein, led by 160-218 and 743-854.

V trimming: 4 bases; J trimming: 2 bases; junction bases outside the gene matches: 1. This CDR3 is built from 13 residues. Per the germline V gene, CDR1 is LGHNA and CDR2 is YSLEER. As concerns this clone: What it binds is unknown.

TCRdb's table, derived via immunoSEQ multiplex PCR, lists solely in-frame clones and lacks some. Among tens of thousands of clones listed, just under 90% were seen once. This chain uses TRBV4-3 with TRBJ2-7; 8 bases agree with TRBD1. This TCR was sampled from an adult in good health. Here the sequenced sample was peripheral blood, taken on day 0 of MenACWY control vaccination. DNA for the CDR3: TGCGCCAGCAGCCGGGACAGGCCCTACGAGCAGTACTTC. Translated: CASSRDRPYEQYF.